These 27 T cell receptor beta chains share one sample of origin, sequenced in a study of blood T cell repertoires in COVID-19. Profiled with immunoSEQ multiplex PCR; TCRdb holds only in-frame clones, not every one. The sample has roughly 200,000 clones, about 80% seen once; the top ten hold more than 4.5%. The source material was PBMCs or T cells enriched from blood (not recorded which). The origin of the receptors is an older woman with acute COVID-19.

The chain couples TRBV7-2 to TRBJ1-3; unclear D gene. The CDR3 runs to 16 residues. Looked up from germline, CDR1 is SGHTA and CDR2 is FQGNSA. Trimming removed 4 bases from V and 0 bases from J, with 13 bases in between. The CDR3 loop reads CASSSSGVSSGNTIYF. The DNA of the CDR3 is TGTGCCAGCAGCTCAAGCGGAGTGAGCTCTGGAAACACCATATATTTT. The entire variable domain, with the rest obtained from reference TRBV7-2 and TRBJ1-3, is as follows: GAGVSQSPSNKVTEKGKDVELRCDPISGHTALYWYRQSLGQGLEFLIYFQGNSAPDKSGLPSDRFSAERTGGSVSTLTIQRTQQEDSAVYLCASSSSGVSSGNTIYFGEGSWLTVV.

V is TRBV7-9 and J is TRBJ2-7; 7 bases line up with TRBD2. J gave up 6 bases and V 5 bases, and 4 bases lay outside the gene matches. Germline values: CDR1 SEHNR, CDR2 FQNEAQ (reference sequence). CDR3 length: 12 amino acids. The CDR3 region has the DNA TGTGCCAGCAGCACCAGGGAGGGCGAGCAGTACTTC. Protein: CASSTREGEQYF.

The genes are TRBV18 and TRBJ2-3, with TRBD1 matching 8 bases. V was clipped by 0 bases and J by 4 bases; unmatched bases: 9. The CDR3 is 17 residues long. The V gene's germline CDR1 is KGHSH and CDR2 LQKENI. The CDR3 nucleotides read TGTGCCAGCTCACCACCGAGGGGGGCACAGGGGGCAGATACGCAGTATTTT. Translation: CASSPPRGAQGADTQYF.

About this clone: A much larger clone differs by one base, so this may be a read error. The chain couples TRBV5-1 to TRBJ1-4; 7 bases map to TRBD1. With V trimmed by 0 bases and J by 4 bases, 0 bases remained unmatched. Looked up from germline, CDR1 is SGHRS and CDR2 is YFSETQ. The CDR3 has 14 residues. CDR3 in amino acids: CASSLGQGNEKLFF. Written as DNA, the CDR3 is TGCGCCAGCAGCTTGGGACAGGGTAATGAAAAACTGTTTTTT.

The chain employs TRBV19 and TRBJ1-4; 9 bases are a match to TRBD1. Germline lookup yields CDR1 LNHDA and CDR2 SQIVND (reference sequence). This CDR3 has 14 amino acids. V lost 6 bases to trimming and J lost 5 bases; unmatched junction nucleotides: 4. CDR3 residues: CASSIDRGNEKLFF. As DNA, the CDR3 is TGTGCCAGTAGCATCGACAGGGGGAATGAAAAACTGTTTTTT.

This rearrangement joins TRBV30 to TRBJ2-2; D possibly corresponds to TRBD1 (5 bases). The CDR3 loop spans 14 amino acids. V lost 3 bases, J lost 2 bases, and 10 bases lay in between. Germline loops: CDR1 GTSNPN, CDR2 SVGIG (reference sequence). DNA for the CDR3: TGTGCCTGGAGCCAGGGCCTAAACACCGGGGAGCTGTTTTTT. Translating it yields CAWSQGLNTGELFF.

The J gene is TRBJ1-5, the V gene TRBV6-5, with D perhaps TRBD1 (5 bases). CDR3 length: 13 amino acids. The germline V and J ends were trimmed by 8 bases and 6 bases, with 14 bases remaining between them. The germline CDR1 and CDR2 sequences are MNHEY and SVGAGI. In DNA, the CDR3 is TGTGCCAGCCGGGGGGTGGGCGGTCAGCCCCAGCATTTT. This encodes CASRGVGGQPQHF.

With regard to this clone: Other DNA sequences in the sample encode the same CDR3. The chain joins TRBV3-1 (or the pseudogene TRBV3-2) to TRBJ1-1, with a weak D call TRBD1 (6 bases). The CDR3 is 14 residues long. Germline V gene lookup returns CDR1 LGHDT and CDR2 YNNKEL (reference sequence). Between the trimmed V and J ends, which lost 0 bases and 11 bases, there was a span of 16 bases. This CDR3 reads CASSQDGGRVLAFF. The CDR3 region has the DNA TGTGCCAGCAGCCAAGATGGGGGCAGGGTGCTGGCTTTCTTT.

V and J are TRBV6-5 and TRBJ1-5; perhaps TRBD1 as D (5 bases). V lost 0 bases and J lost 7, with 13 bases in between. Germline loops: CDR1 MNHEY, CDR2 SVGAGI. The CDR3 is 15 residues long. The CDR3 sequence: CASSYSGGRGQPQHF. The CDR3, as DNA: TGTGCCAGCAGTTACTCGGGGGGACGGGGGCAGCCCCAGCATTTT.

CDR3 bases: TGTGCCAGCAGCTTGGAAAGAGCCTCCTACGAGCAGTACTTC. Its protein is CASSLERASYEQYF. The chain employs TRBV5-5 and TRBJ2-7; no definite D call. Trimming shortened V by 0 bases and J by 0 bases, and 7 bases separated the two germline ends. This CDR3 contains 14 residues. Germline assignment: CDR1 SGHKS and CDR2 YYEKEE (reference sequence).

The chain joins TRBV7-2 to TRBJ1-1; 9 bases are shared with TRBD1. The CDR3 runs to 14 residues. Germline values: CDR1 SGHTA, CDR2 FQGNSA. V lost 4 bases and J lost 5; bases outside the gene matches: 5. The CDR3 nucleotides read TGTGCCAGCAGCTCCCCACAGGGGGCGACTGAAGCTTTCTTT. It specifies CASSSPQGATEAFF.

The CDR3 DNA reads TGTGCCAGCAGCGAGGAATCACCCCTCCACTTT. It translates to CASSEESPLHF. The J gene is TRBJ1-6, the V gene TRBV7-9; D is uncertain. CDR1 SEHNR and CDR2 FQNEAQ come from the germline V gene (reference sequence). This CDR3 is built from 11 residues. V was pared by 5 bases and J by 10 bases, with 6 bases between.

The chain carries TRBV7-9 and TRBJ2-2, with 10 nucleotides matching TRBD1. The CDR3 loop spans 19 amino acids. Germline V CDR1 and CDR2: SEHNR, FQNEAQ (reference sequence). Trimming cost V 6 bases and J 1 base; bases outside gene matches: 14. CDR3: CASSRSRGGQGVNTGELFF. In DNA, the CDR3 is TGTGCCAGCAGTCGATCAAGGGGCGGACAGGGGGTGAACACCGGGGAGCTGTTTTTT.

V is TRBV13 and J is TRBJ2-2; D gene ambiguous. The CDR3 runs 12 residues. Per germline, CDR1 PRHDT and CDR2 FYEKMQ (reference sequence). Trimming took off 5 bases at V and 7 bases at J, with 8 bases between the two ends. CDR3 amino acids: CASSGRYGELFF. CDR3 sequence (DNA): TGTGCCAGCAGCGGCCGTTACGGGGAGCTGTTTTTT.

The rearrangement uses TRBV7-9 and TRBJ1-1, with 7 bases identical to TRBD1. CDR3 length: 16 amino acids. Germline V gene data show CDR1 as SEHNR and CDR2 as FQNEAQ (reference sequence). The V and J ends lost 6 bases and 1 base, in that order; junction bases with no gene match: 11. CDR3 bases: TGTGCCAGCAGACCAGGACAGGCCAGGGGGAACACTGAAGCTTTCTTT. This encodes CASRPGQARGNTEAFF.

The rearrangement uses TRBV7-2 and TRBJ1-6, with TRBD1 matching 7 bases. Germline V lookup: CDR1 SGHTA, CDR2 FQGNSA. Losses at the gene ends were 4 bases for V and 5 bases for J; bases not matched to a gene: 8. The CDR3 is made up of 16 amino acids. In nucleotides, the CDR3 is TGTGCCAGCAGCTATGCCTCGACAGGGAATAATTCACCCCTCCACTTT. This translates into CASSYASTGNNSPLHF.

J is TRBJ2-1 and V is TRBV10-3; D might be TRBD2 (6 bases). There are 17 residues in the CDR3. Germline CDR1 ENHRY, CDR2 SYGVKD. V lost 4 bases and J lost 2, with 18 bases in between. CDR3 DNA: TGTGCCATCAGTGCGGAGGGGAGCGCGACTCCCTACAATGAGCAGTTCTTC. It yields the protein CAISAEGSATPYNEQFF.

The chain uses TRBV7-9 and TRBJ2-1, with 7 positions matching TRBD2. J was trimmed by 1 base and V by 1 base; bases with no gene match: 13. Germline CDR1 and CDR2: SEHNR and FQNEAQ (reference sequence). This CDR3 contains 19 residues. The CDR3 is CASSLGGRALGRSYNEQFF. CDR3 nucleotides: TGTGCCAGCAGCTTAGGTGGGAGGGCCCTCGGGAGGTCCTACAATGAGCAGTTCTTC.

The J gene is TRBJ2-3, the V gene TRBV7-2, with a weak D call TRBD2 (5 bases). CDR1 SGHTA and CDR2 FQGNSA come from the germline V gene. The V end was cut by 3 bases, the J end by 0 bases, with 13 bases between. This CDR3 has 16 residues. CDR3 amino acids: CASSFGDRGSTDTQYF. In DNA form, the CDR3 reads TGTGCCAGCAGCTTCGGGGATCGCGGTAGCACAGATACGCAGTATTTT.

The chain joins TRBV6-1 to TRBJ1-4; no firm D call. The CDR3 extends over 17 amino acids. Germline CDR1 is MNHNS and CDR2 is SASEGT. V lost 3 bases, J lost 0 bases, and 14 bases lay in between. In DNA form, the CDR3 reads TGTGCCAGCAGTGAGGCAGCCGGAGAGCCAACTAATGAAAAACTGTTTTTT. Translation: CASSEAAGEPTNEKLFF.

The chain combines TRBV5-6 with TRBJ1-5, with D uncertain. Trimming removed 0 bases at V and 7 bases at J, with 11 bases between. CDR1 SGHDT and CDR2 YYEEEE come from the germline V gene. This CDR3 spans 14 amino acids. In DNA, the CDR3 is TGTGCCAGCAGCTTGGCTGGGTCCGGGCAGCCCCAGCATTTT. It yields the protein CASSLAGSGQPQHF.

The rearrangement uses TRBV24-1 and TRBJ2-3, with 11 nucleotides matching TRBD2. The ends lost 1 base at V and 3 bases at J; junction bases unmatched: 2. Germline CDR1 and CDR2: KGHDR and SFDVKD. CDR3 length: 16 residues. The DNA for the CDR3 is TGTGCCACCAGTGATTTCACTAGCGGGGGAACAGATACGCAGTATTTT. Amino acid sequence: CATSDFTSGGTDTQYF.

CDR3 coding DNA: TGTGCCAGCAGCTCTCCATTAGCGGGAGGCCGCACCTACGAGCAGTACTTC. It yields the protein CASSSPLAGGRTYEQYF. This rearrangement joins TRBV7-6 to TRBJ2-7; 10 nucleotides match TRBD2. This CDR3 has 17 residues. Germline CDR1 reads SGHVS; CDR2 reads FNYEAQ. Trimming took 4 bases from V and 2 from J; bases not matched to a gene: 11. The full variable domain, in which reference TRBV7-6 and TRBJ2-7 provide the parts outside the CDR3, is GAGVSQSPRYKVTKRGQDVALRCDPISGHVSLYWYRQALGQGPEFLTYFNYEAQQDKSGLPNDRFSAERPEGSISTLTIQRTEQRDSAMYRCASSSPLAGGRTYEQYFGPGTRLTVT.

The V gene is TRBV29-1, the J gene TRBJ1-6; D call uncertain. Germline lookup yields CDR1 SQVTM and CDR2 ANQGSEA. V shed 7 bases and J shed 0 bases, with 19 bases lying between them. There are 17 residues in the CDR3. The CDR3 bases are TGCAGCGCCGCTGAAACAGTTTTGAGCTCCTATAATTCACCCCTCCACTTT. Translating it yields CSAAETVLSSYNSPLHF.

This chain uses TRBV2 with TRBJ2-5; D is unclear. Deletions cut 7 bases from V and 5 bases from J, with 14 bases between. Germline V gene data show CDR1 as SNHLY and CDR2 as FYNNEI. The CDR3 is 13 amino acids. The CDR3 DNA reads TGTGCCAGCACCCGGGTGGCCGGGGAGACCCAGTACTTC. Translating gives CASTRVAGETQYF.

This clone was observed once. This rearrangement joins TRBV6-2 or TRBV6-3 to TRBJ1-6, with D perhaps TRBD1 (6 bases). This CDR3 comprises 18 residues. Trimming stripped 6 bases from V and 0 bases from J, with 18 bases between. Looked up from germline, CDR1 is MNHEY and CDR2 is SVGEGT. CDR3 amino acids: CASSPTGHGSSYNSPLHF. Written as DNA, the CDR3 is TGTGCCAGCAGCCCAACAGGGCACGGAAGCTCCTATAATTCACCCCTCCACTTT.

The chain links TRBV3-1 (or the pseudogene TRBV3-2) to TRBJ1-1; the D gene is possibly TRBD1 (6 bases). Germline assignment: CDR1 LGHDT and CDR2 YNNKEL (reference sequence). Trimming pared 3 bases from V and 1 base from J, leaving 18 bases between. The CDR3 covers 17 residues. This chain's CDR3 is CASSQETGKTPNTEAFF. CDR3 nucleotides: TGTGCCAGCAGCCAGGAAACAGGGAAAACACCGAACACTGAAGCTTTCTTT.